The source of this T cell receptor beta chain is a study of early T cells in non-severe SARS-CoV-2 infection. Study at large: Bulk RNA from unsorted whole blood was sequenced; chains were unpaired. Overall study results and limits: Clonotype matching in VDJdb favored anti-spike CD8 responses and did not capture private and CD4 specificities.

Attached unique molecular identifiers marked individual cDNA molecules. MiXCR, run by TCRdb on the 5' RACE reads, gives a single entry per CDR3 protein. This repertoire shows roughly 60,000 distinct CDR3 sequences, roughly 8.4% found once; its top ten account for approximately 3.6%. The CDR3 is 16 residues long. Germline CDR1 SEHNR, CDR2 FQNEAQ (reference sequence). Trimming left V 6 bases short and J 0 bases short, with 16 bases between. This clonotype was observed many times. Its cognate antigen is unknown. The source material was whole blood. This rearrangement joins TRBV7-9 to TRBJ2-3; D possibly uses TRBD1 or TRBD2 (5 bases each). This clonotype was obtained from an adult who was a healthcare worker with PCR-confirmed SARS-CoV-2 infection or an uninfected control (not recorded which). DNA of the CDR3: TGTGCCAGCAGTCTTTGGGGGACGGGCAGCACAGATACGCAGTATTTT. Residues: CASSLWGTGSTDTQYF.